A selection of T cell receptor beta chains follows, all from one sample in a study of blood T cell repertoires in COVID-19. Method: immunoSEQ multiplex PCR; TCRdb's copy keeps in-frame clones and lacks some. The sample includes 180,000 or so clones, over 80% seen only once; the top ten take approximately 4.4%. Input material: PBMCs or T cells enriched from blood (not recorded which). These receptors all come from a woman between 50 and 59 years old who had recovered from COVID-19. Each CDR3 is given with its conserved first and last residue. Fields, in order: J gene, V gene, clone size, D gene, CDR3 length, CDR3 protein, CDR3 DNA. A D gene is named only where the DNA matches it firmly. Size is omitted from some rows. Given values are once, few, many or a class for expanded clones.

j_gene: TRBJ1-2; v_gene: TRBV6-5; abundance: NA; d_gene: NA; len: 15; CDR3aa: CASSYSGGLGYGYTF; CDR3nt: TGTGCCAGCAGTTACTCCGGGGGGTTGGGCTATGGCTACACCTTC
j_gene: TRBJ2-1; v_gene: TRBV15; abundance: NA; d_gene: TRBD2; len: 16; CDR3aa: CATSRVLTSGNNEQFF; CDR3nt: TGTGCCACCAGCAGAGTCCTGACTAGCGGAAACAATGAGCAGTTCTTC
j_gene: TRBJ1-2; v_gene: TRBV4-1; abundance: NA; d_gene: NA; len: 13; CDR3aa: CASSQDQGRGYTF; CDR3nt: TGCGCCAGCAGCCAAGACCAGGGCCGTGGCTACACCTTC
j_gene: TRBJ2-1; v_gene: TRBV28; abundance: NA; d_gene: TRBD1; len: 15; CDR3aa: CASKWGQGLGQKQFF; CDR3nt: TGTGCCAGCAAGTGGGGACAGGGGTTGGGGCAGAAGCAGTTCTTC
j_gene: TRBJ2-5; v_gene: TRBV18; abundance: NA; d_gene: NA; len: 12; CDR3aa: CASRPRGETQYF; CDR3nt: TGTGCCAGCCGCCCCCGAGGAGAGACCCAGTACTTC
j_gene: TRBJ2-2; v_gene: TRBV30; abundance: few; d_gene: TRBD1; len: 15; CDR3aa: CAWSRDRARSGELFF; CDR3nt: TGTGCCTGGAGTAGAGACAGGGCTCGTTCCGGGGAGCTGTTTTTT
j_gene: TRBJ1-5; v_gene: TRBV7-2; abundance: few; d_gene: NA; len: 16; CDR3aa: CASSGRGGLSNQPQHF; CDR3nt: TGTGCCAGCAGCGGACGGGGGGGGCTAAGCAATCAGCCCCAGCATTTT
j_gene: TRBJ2-1; v_gene: TRBV5-1; abundance: NA; d_gene: TRBD2; len: 14; CDR3aa: CASRRDYERDEQFF; CDR3nt: TGCGCCAGCAGGCGGGACTACGAGCGCGATGAGCAGTTCTTC
j_gene: TRBJ1-5; v_gene: TRBV21-1; abundance: NA; d_gene: NA; len: 13; CDR3aa: CAILGGLNQPQHF; CDR3nt: TGTGCCATCCTAGGGGGTCTCAATCAGCCCCAGCATTTT
j_gene: TRBJ1-2; v_gene: TRBV10-1; abundance: NA; d_gene: NA; len: 14; CDR3aa: CASTLDSTNYGYTF; CDR3nt: TGCGCCAGCACCCTAGACAGCACTAACTATGGCTACACCTTC
j_gene: TRBJ2-1; v_gene: TRBV29-1; abundance: NA; d_gene: TRBD2; len: 13; CDR3aa: CSVETSGGGEQFF; CDR3nt: TGCAGCGTTGAAACTAGCGGGGGAGGTGAGCAGTTCTTC
j_gene: TRBJ2-3; v_gene: TRBV18; abundance: many; d_gene: TRBD2; len: 15; CDR3aa: CASSPVGGDTDTQYF; CDR3nt: TGTGCCAGCTCACCAGTCGGGGGGGACACAGATACGCAGTATTTT
j_gene: TRBJ1-2; v_gene: TRBV7-6; abundance: once; d_gene: NA; len: 13; CDR3aa: CASSLAESSGYTF; CDR3nt: TGTGCCAGCAGCTTAGCGGAATCTAGTGGCTACACCTTC
j_gene: TRBJ2-3; v_gene: TRBV6-5; abundance: few; d_gene: TRBD2; len: 15; CDR3aa: CASSYFGGGTDTQYF; CDR3nt: TGTGCCAGCAGTTACTTTGGGGGGGGGACAGATACGCAGTATTTT
j_gene: TRBJ1-1; v_gene: TRBV25-1; abundance: NA; d_gene: NA; len: 11; CDR3aa: CASRPVTEAFF; CDR3nt: TGTGCCAGCAGACCGGTGACTGAAGCTTTCTTT
j_gene: TRBJ2-3; v_gene: TRBV7-3; abundance: NA; d_gene: TRBD2; len: 16; CDR3aa: CASSTTSGGASDTQYF; CDR3nt: TGTGCCAGCAGCACCACTAGCGGGGGGGCCTCGGATACGCAGTATTTT
j_gene: TRBJ2-2; v_gene: TRBV28; abundance: NA; d_gene: NA; len: 12; CDR3aa: CASSRSTGELFF; CDR3nt: TGTGCCAGCAGCCGGAGCACCGGGGAGCTGTTTTTT
j_gene: TRBJ1-1; v_gene: TRBV20-1; abundance: NA; d_gene: NA; len: 11; CDR3aa: CSARDPERAFF; CDR3nt: TGCAGTGCTAGAGATCCCGAGCGGGCTTTCTTT
j_gene: TRBJ1-2; v_gene: TRBV2; abundance: NA; d_gene: NA; len: 16; CDR3aa: CASRTAPSYGGHGYTF; CDR3nt: TGTGCCAGCAGAACAGCGCCCTCCTACGGGGGGCATGGCTACACCTTC
j_gene: TRBJ1-3; v_gene: TRBV5-1; abundance: NA; d_gene: NA; len: 14; CDR3aa: CASSSGISGNTIYF; CDR3nt: TGCGCCAGCAGCTCAGGGATATCTGGAAACACCATATATTTT
j_gene: TRBJ1-2; v_gene: TRBV20-1; abundance: NA; d_gene: NA; len: 13; CDR3aa: CSASRQGLYGYTF; CDR3nt: TGCAGTGCTAGTCGCCAGGGCCTCTATGGCTACACCTTC
j_gene: TRBJ1-2; v_gene: TRBV18; abundance: once; d_gene: TRBD1; len: 14; CDR3aa: CASSPPGTGDGYTF; CDR3nt: TGTGCCAGCTCACCACCCGGGACAGGGGATGGCTACACCTTC
j_gene: TRBJ2-3; v_gene: TRBV9; abundance: NA; d_gene: TRBD1; len: 16; CDR3aa: CASSAGDRGHTDTQYF; CDR3nt: TGTGCCAGCAGCGCCGGGGACAGGGGACACACAGATACGCAGTATTTT